This is a list of T cell receptor beta chains from one sample in a study of vaccination effects on CD4 cells after COVID-19. Sequencing was performed with immunoSEQ multiplex PCR; in TCRdb, only in-frame clones are kept and a portion is missing. The table includes about 45,000 clones, roughly four fifths detected once. Antigen specificity for these receptors is unknown. The material was CD4+ T cells from PBMCs cultured without peptide, obtained before COVID-19 vaccination. The receptor source for this set is a human donor who had a prior SARS-CoV-2 infection. CDR3s include the opening cysteine and the closing phenylalanine or tryptophan. D genes are given only for firm matches. Rows may omit the clone size; those that give it use once, few, many or a size class.

J gene: TRBJ2-7
V gene: TRBV7-9
clone size: .
CDR3 length: 13
D gene: .
CDR3 DNA: TGTGCCAGCAGCTTAGCGGGCACCTACGAGCAGTACTTC
CDR3 protein: CASSLAGTYEQYF

J gene: TRBJ2-3
V gene: TRBV6-6
clone size: .
CDR3 length: 11
D gene: .
CDR3 DNA: TGTGCCAGCAGCCGCACAGATACGCAGTATTTT
CDR3 protein: CASSRTDTQYF

J gene: TRBJ2-2
V gene: TRBV5-1
clone size: .
CDR3 length: 16
D gene: TRBD2
CDR3 DNA: TGCGCCAGCAGCTTGTTCCCCGGGACTAGTCACGGGGAGCTGTTTTTT
CDR3 protein: CASSLFPGTSHGELFF

J gene: TRBJ1-2
V gene: TRBV5-1
clone size: .
CDR3 length: 13
D gene: .
CDR3 DNA: TGCGCCAGCAGTCTGAACTTCGGGCGGGGCTACACCTTC
CDR3 protein: CASSLNFGRGYTF

J gene: TRBJ2-3
V gene: TRBV5-6
clone size: .
CDR3 length: 16
D gene: TRBD1
CDR3 DNA: TGTGCCAGCAGCTTAGGGCAGGGGGATTACACAGATACGCAGTATTTT
CDR3 protein: CASSLGQGDYTDTQYF

J gene: TRBJ2-3
V gene: TRBV4-3
clone size: .
CDR3 length: 19
D gene: .
CDR3 DNA: TGCGCCAGCAGCCAAGATCTGGCGCTCCGAGGCACTAGCACAGATACGCAGTATTTT
CDR3 protein: CASSQDLALRGTSTDTQYF

J gene: TRBJ1-2
V gene: TRBV12-3/TRBV12-4
clone size: .
CDR3 length: 12
D gene: .
CDR3 DNA: TGTGCCAGCAGTACGCTTTACTATGGCTACACCTTC
CDR3 protein: CASSTLYYGYTF

J gene: TRBJ2-1
V gene: TRBV9
clone size: .
CDR3 length: 15
D gene: .
CDR3 DNA: TGTGCCAGCAGCCTCCAATTGAGCTCCTACAATGAGCAGTTCTTC
CDR3 protein: CASSLQLSSYNEQFF

J gene: TRBJ2-3
V gene: TRBV5-1
clone size: .
CDR3 length: 15
D gene: .
CDR3 DNA: TGCGCCAGCAGCTTGGAACCTAAAGGAACAGATACGCAGTATTTT
CDR3 protein: CASSLEPKGTDTQYF

J gene: TRBJ2-7
V gene: TRBV5-4
clone size: .
CDR3 length: 14
D gene: TRBD1
CDR3 DNA: TGTGCCAGCAGCTTTACAGGGGACTCCTACGAGCAGTACTTC
CDR3 protein: CASSFTGDSYEQYF

J gene: TRBJ2-1
V gene: TRBV6-5
clone size: few
CDR3 length: 14
D gene: TRBD1
CDR3 DNA: TGTGCCAGCAGTTACACCGACAGGGAGAGTGAGCAGTTCTTC
CDR3 protein: CASSYTDRESEQFF

J gene: TRBJ2-5
V gene: TRBV4-2
clone size: .
CDR3 length: 15
D gene: .
CDR3 DNA: TGTGCCAGCAGCCAGGTGGGGCGGATACAAGAGACCCAGTACTTC
CDR3 protein: CASSQVGRIQETQYF

J gene: TRBJ2-7
V gene: TRBV27
clone size: .
CDR3 length: 16
D gene: .
CDR3 DNA: TGTGCCAGCAGTCTCCTAGGGTCTCGCGAAGGCTACGAGCAGTACTTC
CDR3 protein: CASSLLGSREGYEQYF

J gene: TRBJ2-1
V gene: TRBV27
clone size: .
CDR3 length: 16
D gene: TRBD2
CDR3 DNA: TGTGCCAGCAGTTCATACGGGGGGGACTCCTACAATGAGCAGTTCTTC
CDR3 protein: CASSSYGGDSYNEQFF

J gene: TRBJ1-1
V gene: TRBV12-3/TRBV12-4
clone size: .
CDR3 length: 13
D gene: .
CDR3 DNA: TGTGCCAGCAGTTTCGACAGGAACACTGAAGCTTTCTTT
CDR3 protein: CASSFDRNTEAFF